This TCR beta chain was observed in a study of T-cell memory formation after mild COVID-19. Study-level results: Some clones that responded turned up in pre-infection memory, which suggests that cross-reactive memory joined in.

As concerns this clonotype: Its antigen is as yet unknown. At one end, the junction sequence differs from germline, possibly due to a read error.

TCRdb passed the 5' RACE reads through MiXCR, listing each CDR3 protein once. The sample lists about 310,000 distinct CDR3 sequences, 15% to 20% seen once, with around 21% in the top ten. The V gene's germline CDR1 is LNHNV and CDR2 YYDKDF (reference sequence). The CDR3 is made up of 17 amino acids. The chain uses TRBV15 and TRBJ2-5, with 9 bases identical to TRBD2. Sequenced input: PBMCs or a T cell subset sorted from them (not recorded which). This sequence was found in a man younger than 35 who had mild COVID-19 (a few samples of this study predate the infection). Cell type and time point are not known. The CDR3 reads CATSIVGRLAGQGTQYF. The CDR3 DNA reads TGTGCCACCAGCATCGTCGGGAGGCTAGCGGGGCAAGGGACCCAGTACTTC.